This is a list of T cell receptor beta chains from one sample in a study of a mutant IDH1 vaccine in newly diagnosed glioma. The repertoire was sequenced with immunoSEQ multiplex PCR; TCRdb's copy has only in-frame clones and lacks some. The profile shows 75,000 to 85,000 clones, 90% to 95% of them singletons. For these receptors, no antigen is known. The sequenced sample was PBMCs, obtained from a glioma patient whose treatment included an IDH1 peptide vaccine. The origin of the receptors is a woman aged 45-65 years with glioma. Both conserved end residues are part of each CDR3. D genes are given only for firm matches. Clone size appears in some rows only: once, few, many, or a class for an expanded clone.

V: TRBV7-8; size: NA; D: NA; J: TRBJ1-2; CDR3: CASSVDRLYGYTF; DNA: TGTGCCAGCAGCGTAGACAGGCTCTATGGCTACACCTTC
V: TRBV2; size: NA; D: NA; J: TRBJ2-7; CDR3: CASKEISYEQYF; DNA: TGTGCCAGCAAAGAGATCTCCTACGAGCAGTACTTC
V: TRBV18; size: NA; D: TRBD1; J: TRBJ1-1; CDR3: CASSRIGGGTRNTEAFF; DNA: TGTGCCAGCTCACGGATAGGGGGCGGTACGAGGAACACTGAAGCTTTCTTT
V: TRBV30; size: NA; D: TRBD2; J: TRBJ2-7; CDR3: CAWSATRLAATYEQYF; DNA: TGTGCCTGGAGTGCAACCCGACTAGCAGCTACCTACGAGCAGTACTTC
V: TRBV29-1; size: NA; D: NA; J: TRBJ1-2; CDR3: CSVSTPGSGYTF; DNA: TGCAGCGTTTCGACCCCGGGCAGTGGCTACACCTTC
V: TRBV4-1; size: once; D: NA; J: TRBJ2-1; CDR3: CASSSRQSYNEQFF; DNA: TGCGCCAGCAGCTCCCGACAGTCCTACAATGAGCAGTTCTTC
V: TRBV5-8; size: NA; D: TRBD1; J: TRBJ1-5; CDR3: CASSFPFRTGGTAQPQHF; DNA: TGTGCCAGCAGCTTCCCCTTTCGGACAGGGGGCACGGCTCAGCCCCAGCATTTT
V: TRBV2; size: NA; D: NA; J: TRBJ1-1; CDR3: CASSGGPHTEAFF; DNA: TGTGCCAGCAGTGGCGGGCCTCACACTGAAGCTTTCTTT
V: TRBV4-1; size: once; D: NA; J: TRBJ2-7; CDR3: CASSQDTARGVYEQYF; DNA: TGCGCCAGCAGCCAAGATACGGCTAGGGGGGTCTACGAGCAGTACTTC
V: TRBV6-1; size: few; D: TRBD1; J: TRBJ1-1; CDR3: CASSEAGRGINTEAFF; DNA: TGTGCCAGCAGTGAAGCGGGCAGGGGGATAAACACTGAAGCTTTCTTT
V: TRBV19; size: once; D: TRBD2; J: TRBJ2-3; CDR3: CASSIGRGRPRGDTQYF; DNA: TGTGCCAGTAGTATAGGCCGCGGGAGGCCTCGCGGAGATACGCAGTATTTT
V: TRBV5-5; size: NA; D: NA; J: TRBJ2-5; CDR3: CASSPADSQETQYF; DNA: TGTGCCAGCAGCCCGGCCGACAGCCAAGAGACCCAGTACTTC
V: TRBV5-6; size: NA; D: NA; J: TRBJ1-2; CDR3: CASRYYTGPGGYTF; DNA: TGTGCCAGCAGGTATTACACCGGGCCCGGCGGCTACACCTTC
V: TRBV19; size: NA; D: NA; J: TRBJ2-7; CDR3: CASSVLGAENYEQYF; DNA: TGTGCCAGTAGTGTCCTAGGTGCGGAGAACTACGAGCAGTACTTC
V: TRBV27; size: once; D: NA; J: TRBJ2-2; CDR3: CASNHRGVRTGELFF; DNA: TGTGCCAGCAACCATAGGGGGGTTCGGACCGGGGAGCTGTTTTTT
V: TRBV6-5; size: once; D: NA; J: TRBJ2-7; CDR3: CASSEGTTYEQYF; DNA: TGTGCCAGCAGTGAAGGGACAACCTACGAGCAGTACTTC
V: TRBV11-2; size: NA; D: TRBD2; J: TRBJ2-1; CDR3: CASSTDELAGNDEQFF; DNA: TGTGCCAGCAGCACGGACGAGCTAGCGGGAAATGATGAGCAGTTCTTC
V: TRBV14; size: NA; D: TRBD1; J: TRBJ1-6; CDR3: CASSQDRTGVEFSPLHF; DNA: TGTGCCAGCAGCCAAGACCGGACAGGGGTTGAATTCTCACCCCTCCACTTT
V: TRBV9; size: NA; D: TRBD2; J: TRBJ2-1; CDR3: CASSVSSSGRGEQFF; DNA: TGTGCCAGCAGCGTATCGAGTAGCGGGAGGGGTGAGCAGTTCTTC
V: TRBV7-9; size: NA; D: TRBD2; J: TRBJ2-2; CDR3: CASSRLAMNTGELFF; DNA: TGTGCCAGCAGCAGACTAGCCATGAACACCGGGGAGCTGTTTTTT
V: TRBV21-1; size: NA; D: NA; J: TRBJ2-7; CDR3: CASSNGTGSYEQYF; DNA: TGTGCCAGCAGCAACGGGACAGGTAGCTACGAGCAGTACTTC
V: TRBV9; size: NA; D: NA; J: TRBJ2-5; CDR3: CASSPRWEETQYF; DNA: TGTGCCAGCAGCCCCCGATGGGAAGAGACCCAGTACTTC
V: TRBV27; size: few; D: NA; J: TRBJ2-7; CDR3: CASSTRTDYEQYF; DNA: TGTGCCAGCAGTACTCGGACAGACTACGAGCAGTACTTC
V: TRBV7-8; size: NA; D: TRBD1; J: TRBJ2-1; CDR3: CASRYYGTGVYNEQFF; DNA: TGTGCCAGCAGATATTACGGGACAGGGGTCTACAATGAGCAGTTCTTC
V: TRBV6-6; size: NA; D: NA; J: TRBJ2-1; CDR3: CASSYSGYNEQFF; DNA: TGTGCCAGCAGTTACTCTGGGTACAATGAGCAGTTCTTC
V: TRBV28; size: NA; D: TRBD2; J: TRBJ2-7; CDR3: CASSFALAGLTYEQYF; DNA: TGTGCCAGCAGTTTTGCACTAGCGGGCCTAACCTACGAGCAGTACTTC
V: TRBV5-1; size: NA; D: NA; J: TRBJ1-1; CDR3: CASSDPQGNTEAFF; DNA: TGCGCCAGCAGCGATCCACAGGGGAACACTGAAGCTTTCTTT
V: TRBV10-3; size: NA; D: NA; J: TRBJ2-7; CDR3: CAISESTRGSYEQYF; DNA: TGTGCCATCAGTGAGTCGACCCGAGGCTCCTACGAGCAGTACTTC
V: TRBV5-4; size: NA; D: TRBD2; J: TRBJ2-1; CDR3: CASSLAGRSWGEQFF; DNA: TGTGCCAGCAGCTTGGCCGGGAGGAGTTGGGGTGAGCAGTTCTTC
V: TRBV11-2; size: NA; D: NA; J: TRBJ1-1; CDR3: CASSPTKWGYHTEAFF; DNA: TGTGCCAGCAGCCCAACCAAATGGGGATATCACACTGAAGCTTTCTTT
V: TRBV5-6; size: NA; D: NA; J: TRBJ1-3; CDR3: CASSLVAGASGNTIYF; DNA: TGTGCCAGCAGCTTGGTGGCGGGGGCGAGTGGAAACACCATATATTTT
V: TRBV6-4; size: few; D: NA; J: TRBJ1-5; CDR3: CASSHLGWDPQPQHF; DNA: TGTGCCAGCAGCCACCTAGGGTGGGACCCTCAGCCCCAGCATTTT